This is a list of T cell receptor beta chains from one sample in a study of cytotoxic CD8 clonotypes in ibrutinib-treated CLL. The assay was immunoSEQ multiplex PCR, and TCRdb's table has in-frame clones only and misses some. Of tens of thousands of clones detected, 71% appear once; the ten largest clones hold 16%. The sample in question was PBMCs, obtained at disease progression, from a patient treated with ibrutinib. All receptors derive from a human donor with chronic lymphocytic leukemia. Both conserved end residues are part of each CDR3. Clone sizes are given selectively: once, few, many, or a class where the clone is expanded.

CDR3aa: CASSKGGRGNQPQHF
v_gene: TRBV19
abundance: NA

CDR3aa: CASRGGETQYF
v_gene: TRBV5-1
abundance: NA

CDR3aa: CASTRPQETQYF
v_gene: TRBV11-2
abundance: NA

CDR3aa: CASSLQPGAGSYEQYF
v_gene: TRBV27
abundance: NA

CDR3aa: CASSREQSEAFF
v_gene: TRBV5-4
abundance: NA

CDR3aa: CATSRAGSSATDTQYF
v_gene: TRBV15
abundance: NA

CDR3aa: CASSYAFGGGNEQFF
v_gene: TRBV6-5
abundance: NA

CDR3aa: CATSRDLRGSGVDEQFF
v_gene: TRBV15
abundance: few

CDR3aa: CASSGDLGTGELFF
v_gene: TRBV6-4
abundance: NA

CDR3aa: CASSDSYQPQHF
v_gene: TRBV7-9
abundance: NA

CDR3aa: CASSDGGTGNEKLFF
v_gene: TRBV6-6
abundance: once

CDR3aa: CAISEGGYEQYF
v_gene: TRBV10-3
abundance: few

CDR3aa: CASSLGLQGAGELFF
v_gene: TRBV5-4
abundance: NA

CDR3aa: CASSLVDTGELFF
v_gene: TRBV5-6
abundance: few

CDR3aa: CASSSRWVGVYEQYF
v_gene: TRBV5-6
abundance: NA

CDR3aa: CASSFAGTGGFEKLFF
v_gene: TRBV5-1
abundance: NA

CDR3aa: CASSPRGGFEVEAFF
v_gene: TRBV9
abundance: few

CDR3aa: CAISESGQGAAGYTF
v_gene: TRBV10-3
abundance: NA

CDR3aa: CASSFNWGQPQHF
v_gene: TRBV27
abundance: NA

CDR3aa: CASSLRETSREFF
v_gene: TRBV7-6
abundance: NA

CDR3aa: CASSGGGPQYF
v_gene: TRBV10-1
abundance: NA

CDR3aa: CASSTGQGGYSNQPQHF
v_gene: TRBV5-6
abundance: once

CDR3aa: CAISEPGTANTEAFF
v_gene: TRBV10-3
abundance: few

CDR3aa: CASSPTGTLHGYTF
v_gene: TRBV6-5
abundance: once

CDR3aa: CASSQTSGTDTQYF
v_gene: TRBV13
abundance: NA

CDR3aa: CASKTSGGIYEQYF
v_gene: TRBV6-5
abundance: NA

CDR3aa: CASRFVAGGPGDTQYF
v_gene: TRBV2
abundance: few

CDR3aa: CASNGGGSYYEQYF
v_gene: TRBV7-9
abundance: NA

CDR3aa: CASSPTGARGYTF
v_gene: TRBV5-4
abundance: NA

CDR3aa: CASSGVYETQYF
v_gene: TRBV6-6
abundance: NA

CDR3aa: CASSGQEGTEAFF
v_gene: TRBV2
abundance: NA

CDR3aa: CASSSGGSRNEQYF
v_gene: TRBV5-4
abundance: NA

CDR3aa: CASSLPTVTGGNTIYF
v_gene: TRBV5-1
abundance: NA

CDR3aa: CASSLPSGGETDTQYF
v_gene: TRBV5-1
abundance: NA

CDR3aa: CASSLAQGWADTQYF
v_gene: TRBV11-2
abundance: NA

CDR3aa: CATEQHDSNQPQHF
v_gene: TRBV10-3
abundance: NA

CDR3aa: CASSWRGRDNEQFF
v_gene: TRBV19
abundance: NA

CDR3aa: CASSEAIGTLDEQFF
v_gene: TRBV6-1
abundance: NA

CDR3aa: CATEGTSDSYEQYF
v_gene: TRBV6-5
abundance: many

CDR3aa: CASSGLAGEFYEQYF
v_gene: TRBV2
abundance: NA

CDR3aa: CASSLAGGPGAFF
v_gene: TRBV6-5
abundance: NA

CDR3aa: CASSFPGKETQYF
v_gene: TRBV5-5
abundance: NA

CDR3aa: CAISEDRQVGELFF
v_gene: TRBV10-3
abundance: once

CDR3aa: CASSLSTGPHVYEQYF
v_gene: TRBV5-5
abundance: NA

CDR3aa: CASSVDGRGEKLFF
v_gene: TRBV9
abundance: NA

CDR3aa: CASSQMSQETQYF
v_gene: TRBV4-1
abundance: NA

CDR3aa: CASGLNLAGEQFF
v_gene: TRBV2
abundance: NA

CDR3aa: CATSRAERGTEAFF
v_gene: TRBV15
abundance: NA

CDR3aa: CASSTQPQGAQGGYTF
v_gene: TRBV19
abundance: NA

CDR3aa: CAIRDPGLSSYEQYF
v_gene: TRBV10-3
abundance: NA

CDR3aa: CASSQDLAGRETQYF
v_gene: TRBV4-2
abundance: NA

CDR3aa: CSVGTGLSGNTIYF
v_gene: TRBV29-1
abundance: NA

CDR3aa: CASSLAANQPQHF
v_gene: TRBV7-9
abundance: NA

CDR3aa: CASSALAGGYEQYF
v_gene: TRBV19
abundance: NA

CDR3aa: CASSYGAGSNEQYF
v_gene: TRBV6-5
abundance: NA

CDR3aa: CASSPGQNIYGYTF
v_gene: TRBV5-4
abundance: NA

CDR3aa: CASSVGQRTGANVLTF
v_gene: TRBV2
abundance: NA